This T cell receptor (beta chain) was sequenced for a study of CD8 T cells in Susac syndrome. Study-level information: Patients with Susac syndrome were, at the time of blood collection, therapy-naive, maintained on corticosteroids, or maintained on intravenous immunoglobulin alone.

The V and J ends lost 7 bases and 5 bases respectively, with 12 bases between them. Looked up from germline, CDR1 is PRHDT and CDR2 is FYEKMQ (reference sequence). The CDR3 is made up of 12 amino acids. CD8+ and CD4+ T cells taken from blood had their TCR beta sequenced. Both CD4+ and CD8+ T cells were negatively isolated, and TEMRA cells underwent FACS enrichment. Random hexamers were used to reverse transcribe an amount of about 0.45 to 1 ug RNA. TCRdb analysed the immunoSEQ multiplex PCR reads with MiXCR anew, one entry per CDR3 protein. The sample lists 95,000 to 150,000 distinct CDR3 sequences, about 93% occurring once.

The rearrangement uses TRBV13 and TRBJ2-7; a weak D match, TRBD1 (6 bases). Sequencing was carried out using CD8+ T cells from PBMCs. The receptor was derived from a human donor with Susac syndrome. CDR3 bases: TGTGCCAGCAAGGGGGATCACCACGAGCAGTACTTC. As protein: CASKGDHHEQYF.